A selection of T cell receptor beta chains follows, all from one sample in a study of CD8+CD57+ T cells in acquired aplastic anemia. MiXCR was run by TCRdb on the reads, yielding one entry per CDR3 protein. This sample has more than 150,000 distinct CDR3 sequences, with less than 55% found just once. The sequenced sample consisted of sorted CD4+, CD8+, or CD8+CD57+ T cells (not recorded which) from PBMCs. Receptors originate from a human donor in good health. Both conserved end residues are part of each CDR3. Fields, in order: clone size, V gene, J gene, CDR3 protein. Size is stated for part of the rows, as once, few or many counts, or as a class when the clone is expanded.

many,TRBV6-6,TRBJ1-2,CASSSQGSYGYTF
-,TRBV29-1,TRBJ1-1,CSVERGTGIMGAFF
many,TRBV20-1,TRBJ1-1,CSDAQVLNTEAFF
many,TRBV20-1,TRBJ2-7,CSALQGDGFSYEQYF
-,TRBV2,TRBJ2-7,CASSTGKGEQYF
-,TRBV19,TRBJ1-1,CAWSPRTVMNTEAFF
many,TRBV7-9,TRBJ2-7,CASSLTRGQVYEQYF
many,TRBV9,TRBJ2-3,CASSVGGTDTQYF
-,TRBV10-2,TRBJ2-7,CASSESWLRYEQYF
many,TRBV19,TRBJ1-4,CASSPLDSRQEKLFF
-,TRBV19,TRBJ2-7,CASSRDRGTYEQYF
-,TRBV5-1,TRBJ1-1,CASSLPGATEAFF
few,TRBV4-3,TRBJ2-2,CASSQSWHTPGTGELFF
-,TRBV7-3,TRBJ2-2,CASSLGRGELFF
-,TRBV15,TRBJ2-7,CATSRDISSLAGRHEQYF
-,TRBV6-5,TRBJ1-2,CASSSPGEHGYTF
-,TRBV19,TRBJ2-1,CASSVKREHNEQFF
few,TRBV19,TRBJ2-5,CASSIYRQGETQYF
once,TRBV20-1,TRBJ1-1,CSARPRDAEAFF
-,TRBV7-3,TRBJ2-5,CASSFGLAETQYF
-,TRBV20-1,TRBJ1-2,CSAGHNYGYTF
few,TRBV10-1,TRBJ2-2,CASSDGTGWTGELFF